What follows are 11 T cell receptor beta chains derived from one specimen sequenced in a study of cytomegalovirus exposure and HLA in healthy donors. The PCR employed 60 Vbeta primers together with 13 Jbeta primers. TCRdb's table, derived via immunoSEQ multiplex PCR, lists solely in-frame clones and lacks some. The sample includes under 200,000 clones, 84% seen only once; the top ten take 0.38%. Sequences were obtained from PBMCs. Source of these receptors: a boy between 2 and 10 years old in good health and CMV-seronegative.

This clone is a singleton in its sample. The chain combines TRBV27 with TRBJ2-1, with 11 bases lining up with TRBD2. This CDR3 is built from 20 residues. Germline V lookup: CDR1 MNHEY, CDR2 SMNVEV (reference sequence). The V segment lost 3 bases and the J segment 6 bases; nucleotides outside the gene matches: 19. The CDR3 loop reads CASSLLRLSSIAGGPNEQFF. The DNA for the CDR3 is TGTGCCAGCAGTTTGCTCCGCCTCTCGTCAATAGCGGGAGGGCCCAATGAGCAGTTCTTC.

The chain combines TRBV2 with TRBJ1-4, with 8 bases lining up with TRBD1. Germline CDR1 reads SNHLY; CDR2 reads FYNNEI. Trimming at V came to 6 bases and at J to 4 bases, leaving 13 bases not matched to a gene. This CDR3 is 17 amino acids long. The CDR3 reads CASSSPDRVRGNEKLFF. DNA for the CDR3: TGTGCCAGCAGCTCCCCGGACAGGGTCAGGGGTAATGAAAAACTGTTTTTT.

The V gene is TRBV19, the J gene TRBJ1-1; TRBD1 matches at 7 bases. V was clipped by 7 bases and J by 8 bases; unmatched bases: 13. This CDR3 contains 14 residues. Germline CDR1 and CDR2: LNHDA and SQIVND (reference sequence). The CDR3 DNA is TGTGCCAGTATTAAACAGGGGCGGTGGGTGGAAGCTTTCTTT. Translating gives CASIKQGRWVEAFF.

Points on this clone: The germline gene is not matched at one end of the junction; a read error may be the cause. V is TRBV2 and J is TRBJ2-7; 11 bases map to TRBD1. This CDR3 has 15 residues. Per germline, CDR1 SNHLY and CDR2 FYNNEI. CDR3 loop: CTSSEGQGASYEQYF. The CDR3, as DNA: TGTACCAGCAGTGAAGGACAGGGGGCTTCCTACGAGCAGTACTTC.

V gene TRBV28 combines with J gene TRBJ1-2; D may be TRBD1 (6 bases). Germline loops: CDR1 MDHEN, CDR2 SYDVKM. This CDR3 spans 15 amino acids. Deletions cut 3 bases from V and 8 bases from J, with 19 bases between. The CDR3 is CASSFSAGTSGGYTF. The CDR3 region has the DNA TGTGCCAGCAGTTTTTCGGCTGGGACATCAGGAGGCTACACCTTC.

The V call is TRBV5-1, the J call TRBJ2-1, with D tentatively TRBD2 (6 bases). The V end was cut by 3 bases, the J end by 2 bases, with 12 bases between. The germline V gene has CDR1 SGHRS and CDR2 YFSETQ. The CDR3 contains 15 residues. Here the CDR3 DNA reads TGCGCCAGCAGCTCCAACGGGAGCCCCTACAATGAGCAGTTCTTC. Protein product: CASSSNGSPYNEQFF.

The chain combines TRBV6-5 with TRBJ2-1; TRBD1 agrees at 8 bases. The CDR3 loop spans 11 amino acids. V was clipped by 6 bases and J by 8 bases; unmatched bases: 0. CDR1 is MNHEY, CDR2 SVGAGI, per germline. This CDR3 reads CASRTGDEQFF. As DNA, the CDR3 is TGTGCCAGCAGGACAGGGGATGAGCAGTTCTTC.

This chain connects TRBV28 to TRBJ1-1, with a possible D match to TRBD1 (5 bases). The germline V gene has CDR1 MDHEN and CDR2 SYDVKM. V was trimmed by 1 base and J by 5 bases, leaving 11 bases between them. This CDR3 region has 14 residues. The CDR3 sequence: CASSLFSGGTEAFF. As DNA, the CDR3 is TGTGCCAGCAGTTTATTTTCTGGGGGGACTGAAGCTTTCTTT. The full variable domain, its missing parts supplied by reference TRBV28 and TRBJ1-1, is DVKVTQSSRYLVKRTGEKVFLECVQDMDHENMFWYRQDPGLGLRLIYFSYDVKMKEKGDIPEGYSVSREKKERFSLILESASTNQTSMYLCASSLFSGGTEAFFGQGTRLTVV.

J is TRBJ2-5 and V is TRBV6-5; 10 nucleotides match TRBD2. The J call may be wrong; the DNA end is better matched by TRBJ2-7. The V gene's germline CDR1 is MNHEY and CDR2 SVGAGI. The CDR3 length is 15 residues. CDR3 in DNA: TGTGCCAGCAGTTACACGTCTAGCGGGAGCTACGAGCAGTACTTC. Protein: CASSYTSSGSYEQYF.

The V call is TRBV7-9, the J call TRBJ2-2, with D maybe TRBD1 (5 bases). Germline lookup yields CDR1 SEHNR and CDR2 FQNEAQ (reference sequence). V lost 3 bases and J lost 1, with 9 bases in between. The CDR3 is 15 residues long. As DNA, the CDR3 is TGTGCCAGCAGCTTGTTCAGGGAGAACACCGGGGAGCTGTTTTTT. Residues: CASSLFRENTGELFF. Looking up the rest from reference TRBV7-9 and TRBJ2-2 gives the full variable domain: DTGVSQNPRHKITKRGQNVTFRCDPISEHNRLYWYRQTLGQGPEFLTYFQNEAQLEKSRLLSDRFSAERPKGSFSTLEIQRTEQGDSAMYLCASSLFRENTGELFFGEGSRLTVL.

Here the CDR3 reads CASRPGLAANEQFF. The CDR3 nucleotides are TGTGCCAGCAGGCCGGGACTAGCGGCCAATGAGCAGTTCTTC. The chain is built from TRBV6-5 and TRBJ2-1, with TRBD2 matching 11 bases. Germline CDR1 and CDR2: MNHEY and SVGAGI. V lost 6 bases to trimming and J lost 6 bases; unmatched junction nucleotides: 4. The CDR3 length is 14 residues.